This TCR beta chain was documented in a study of identifying expanded T cells in peripheral blood. The protocol was immunoSEQ multiplex PCR, while the TCRdb copy is restricted to in-frame clones and leaves out a portion. This sample yields some 120,000 clones, of which around 84% are seen a single time; approximately 3% belongs to the top ten. On this clone: Its antigen is unknown.

Trimming shortened V by 4 bases and J by 8 bases, and 17 bases separated the two germline ends. The CDR3 loop spans 14 amino acids. Germline assignment: CDR1 SGDLS and CDR2 YYNGEE. Study-wide points: Variance in clone template counts between approximately two-week samples significantly increased with total template count across all healthy donors.

Sequenced input: blood. This receptor was identified in a person aged 18 to 75 in good health. J is TRBJ2-3 and V is TRBV9; D remains unclear. CDR3 protein: CASSPALPGRTQYF. The CDR3 nucleotides are TGTGCCAGCAGCCCAGCCCTTCCCGGCCGTACGCAGTATTTT.